Following are 24 T cell receptor beta chains from one sample sequenced in a study of CD8+ T cells in alopecia areata. Treatment: oral pan-JAK inhibitor, 5-10 mg twice daily. Sequencing used cDNA as its template, made by extracting RNA and reverse transcribing it. Method: immunoSEQ multiplex PCR; TCRdb's copy keeps in-frame clones and lacks some. The table has more than 150,000 clones, approximately 50% seen once. The material was CD8+ T cells sorted from blood, obtained at approximately week 51, from a patient treated with tofacitinib. The receptors originated from a human donor with alopecia areata.

The chain employs TRBV5-6 and TRBJ2-3; a weak D match, TRBD1 (5 bases). CDR3 size: 15 residues. The germline V gene has CDR1 SGHDT and CDR2 YYEEEE. V gave up 3 bases and J gave up 4 bases, with 15 bases separating them. The CDR3 coding sequence is TGTGCCAGCAGCTCCAGGGCTGGTTCCCCAGATACGCAGTATTTT. It yields the protein CASSSRAGSPDTQYF.

The chain's CDR3 is CASSLQGNYGYTF. In DNA form, the CDR3 reads TGTGCCAGCAGCCTACAGGGGAACTATGGCTACACCTTC. This chain connects TRBV6-5 to TRBJ1-2, with 7 positions matching TRBD1. The J segment lost 2 bases and the V segment lost 6 bases, leaving 3 bases of the junction unmatched. The germline gives CDR1 MNHEY, CDR2 SVGAGI. The CDR3 runs 13 residues.

The chain has TRBV30 and TRBJ1-1, with TRBD1 matching over 7 bases. After removal of 5 bases from V and 1 base from J, the junction contained 10 bases not matched to a gene. This CDR3 is built from 15 residues. Looked up from germline, CDR1 is GTSNPN and CDR2 is SVGIG (reference sequence). The CDR3 protein is CAWANSGTANTEAFF. CDR3 nucleotide sequence: TGTGCCTGGGCAAACTCCGGGACAGCGAACACTGAAGCTTTCTTT.

This clone was recorded a few times. The chain carries TRBV30 and TRBJ2-7; D may be TRBD1 or TRBD2 (5 bases each). The germline V and J ends were trimmed by 2 bases and 3 bases, with 11 bases remaining between them. In germline, CDR1 is GTSNPN, CDR2 SVGIG (reference sequence). The CDR3 totals 13 residues. CDR3 in amino acids: CAWSMGRIYEQYF. For the CDR3, the DNA is TGTGCCTGGAGTATGGGACGGATCTACGAGCAGTACTTC.

This chain uses TRBV7-9 with TRBJ2-7; the match to TRBD1 covers 10 bases. Germline CDR1 reads SEHNR; CDR2 reads FQNEAQ (reference sequence). This CDR3 has 15 amino acids. V dropped 4 bases and J dropped 2; count of bases not matched to a gene: 5. CDR3 bases: TGTGCCAGCAGCTCCCAGGGGACAGGGGCCTACGAGCAGTACTTC. It translates to CASSSQGTGAYEQYF.

This clone was counted between two and nine times. This chain uses TRBV7-9 with TRBJ2-7; tentatively, D is TRBD1 (6 bases). V dropped 2 bases and J dropped 1 base, with 12 bases sitting between them. CDR1 and CDR2 from the germline V gene are SEHNR and FQNEAQ (reference sequence). The CDR3 has 15 amino acids. In DNA form, the CDR3 reads TGTGCCAGCAGCTTACACTCAGGGGAATCCTACGAGCAGTACTTC. It encodes CASSLHSGESYEQYF.

The chain couples TRBV4-1 to TRBJ2-7, with 7 bases matching TRBD1. Trimming took 1 base from V and 2 from J; bases not matched to a gene: 20. The germline CDR1 and CDR2 sequences are MGHRA and YSYEKL. The CDR3 contains 20 residues. The CDR3 region is CASSQAWSGQAYSHAYEQYF. As DNA, the CDR3 is TGCGCCAGCAGCCAAGCTTGGTCAGGACAGGCCTACTCACATGCCTACGAGCAGTACTTC.

The rearrangement uses TRBV11-2 and TRBJ1-2, with 7 nucleotides matching TRBD1. The V and J ends lost 3 bases and 4 bases, in that order; junction bases with no gene match: 2. The CDR3 has 13 residues. Germline CDR1 and CDR2: SGHAT and FQNNGV. This CDR3 reads CASSFGTVYGYTF. In DNA, the CDR3 is TGTGCCAGCAGCTTTGGGACAGTCTATGGCTACACCTTC.

The chain links TRBV27 to TRBJ2-3; TRBD2 aligns across 8 bases. The V gene's germline CDR1 is MNHEY and CDR2 SMNVEV (reference sequence). The junction had 10 bases not matched to a gene; V was cut back by 2 bases and J by 6 bases. This CDR3 is 16 amino acids long. The CDR3 nucleotides are TGTGCCAGCAGTTTAAGGCTCGGGGGGGAAGGGGATACGCAGTATTTT. Its translation is CASSLRLGGEGDTQYF.

The V and J genes are TRBV7-8 and TRBJ1-5, with 7 bases aligning to TRBD1. Germline V gene data show CDR1 as SGHVS and CDR2 as FQNEAQ. The CDR3 is made up of 17 amino acids. Losses at the gene ends were 1 base for V and 1 base for J; bases not matched to a gene: 7. CDR3 DNA sequence: TGTGCCAGCAGCTTAGTGGGCAGGGGGATGAGCAATCAGCCCCAGCATTTT. This translates into CASSLVGRGMSNQPQHF.

Notes on this clone: A read error may produce the germline difference seen at one junction end. The same CDR3 can be traced to other DNA sequences in this sample. The chain recombines TRBV30 with TRBJ1-5; D unresolved. Germline CDR1 and CDR2: GTSNPN and SVGIG (reference sequence). CDR3 length: 13 amino acids. Here the CDR3 reads CAWSRAVNQPQHF. The CDR3 DNA sequence: TGTGCCTGGAGTCGGGCGGTCAATCAGCCTCAGCATTTT.

The chain recombines TRBV7-6 with TRBJ2-5; D could derive from TRBD1 or TRBD2 (6 bases each). The CDR3 contains 15 residues. V shed 8 bases and J shed 5 bases, with 21 bases lying between them. From germline, CDR1 is SGHVS and CDR2 FNYEAQ. The CDR3 DNA is TGTGCCAGCTTGGAGGGGGAATCTTTCGGGGAGACCCAGTACTTC. It translates to CASLEGESFGETQYF.

J is TRBJ2-1 and V is TRBV7-9; the D is unclear. The germline V and J ends were trimmed by 5 bases and 0 bases, with 11 bases remaining between them. This CDR3 region has 15 residues. CDR1 is SEHNR, CDR2 FQNEAQ, per germline (reference sequence). The CDR3 loop is CASSRDTSSYNEQFF. CDR3 DNA sequence: TGTGCCAGCAGCCGCGACACGAGCTCCTACAATGAGCAGTTCTTC.

CDR3 region: CSATRADTQYF. The CDR3, as DNA: TGCAGTGCAACGCGAGCAGATACGCAGTATTTT. The V call is TRBV20-1, the J call TRBJ2-3; D not resolved. The CDR3 is 11 amino acids. Germline assignment: CDR1 DFQATT and CDR2 SNEGSKA (reference sequence). Trimming removed 6 bases from V and 4 bases from J, with 8 bases in between.

This chain links TRBV5-1 with TRBJ2-5; D might be TRBD2 (6 bases). The CDR3 runs to 13 residues. CDR1 SGHRS and CDR2 YFSETQ come from the germline V gene. V was trimmed by 0 bases and J by 4 bases, leaving 7 bases between them. CDR3 bases: TGCGCCAGCAGCTTGGCCGGGGGAGAGACCCAGTACTTC. This encodes CASSLAGGETQYF. The whole variable domain, filled in from reference TRBV5-1 and TRBJ2-5, reads KAGVTQTPRYLIKTRGQQVTLSCSPISGHRSVSWYQQTPGQGLQFLFEYFSETQRNKGNFPGRFSGRQFSNSRSEMNVSTLELGDSALYLCASSLAGGETQYFGPGTRLLVL.

The rearrangement joins TRBV13 to TRBJ2-7; 13 nucleotides align to TRBD2. V gave up 5 bases and J gave up 2 bases; unmatched junction bases: 9. This CDR3 comprises 17 residues. CDR1 is PRHDT and CDR2 is FYEKMQ in the germline V gene (reference sequence). CDR3 DNA: TGTGCCAGCAGCACGACTAGCGGGGGGACCCCACCCTACGAGCAGTACTTC. Its protein product is CASSTTSGGTPPYEQYF. The full variable domain, in which reference TRBV13 and TRBJ2-7 provide the parts outside the CDR3, is AAGVIQSPRHLIKEKRETATLKCYPIPRHDTVYWYQQGPGQDPQFLISFYEKMQSDKGSIPDRFSAQQFSDYHSELNMSSLELGDSALYFCASSTTSGGTPPYEQYFGPGTRLTVT.

V is TRBV5-1 and J is TRBJ2-1; maybe TRBD2 (5 bases). From germline, CDR1 is SGHRS and CDR2 YFSETQ. Trimming cost V 1 base and J 2 bases, with 16 bases left between them. This CDR3 is 17 amino acids long. The CDR3 loop is CASSLSFSGVPYNEQFF. The CDR3, as DNA: TGCGCCAGCAGCTTGAGTTTTTCCGGGGTCCCCTACAATGAGCAGTTCTTC.

The V gene is TRBV27, the J gene TRBJ1-1; 10 nucleotides match TRBD1. There are 15 residues in the CDR3. Germline V gives CDR1 MNHEY, CDR2 SMNVEV (reference sequence). Trimming removed 5 bases from V and 2 bases from J; junction bases left unmatched: 5. The CDR3: CASSLGQGINTEAFF. The CDR3 nucleotides are TGTGCCAGCAGTCTGGGACAGGGGATAAACACTGAAGCTTTCTTT.

This clone was detected only once. CDR3 sequence reads: CASSLAGRTVYSPLHF. The CDR3 DNA sequence: TGTGCCAGCAGCTTAGCCGGGAGGACAGTGTATTCACCCCTCCACTTT. The chain combines TRBV7-8 with TRBJ1-6, with D maybe TRBD1 (6 bases). V lost 0 bases to trimming and J lost 8 bases, with 14 bases between them. This CDR3 comprises 16 residues. CDR1 is SGHVS and CDR2 is FQNEAQ in the germline V gene.

The chain employs TRBV6-5 and TRBJ1-3; D remains unclear. With 0 bases removed from V and 3 bases from J, the gap between germline ends came to 12 bases. Germline V CDR1 and CDR2: MNHEY, SVGAGI. The CDR3 runs to 16 residues. The CDR3 sequence: CASSYSSRGGGNTIYF. The CDR3 nucleotides read TGTGCCAGCAGTTACTCATCACGGGGAGGTGGAAACACCATATATTTT.

The chain couples TRBV5-6 to TRBJ2-7; 9 bases match TRBD2. V gave up 3 bases and J gave up 2 bases; unmatched junction bases: 3. This CDR3 spans 14 amino acids. Germline V gives CDR1 SGHDT, CDR2 YYEEEE. CDR3 DNA sequence: TGTGCCAGCAGCTCGGGACTAGCACCCTACGAGCAGTACTTC. This sequence encodes CASSSGLAPYEQYF.

This chain connects TRBV4-1 to TRBJ2-5; 9 bases match TRBD1. In germline, CDR1 is MGHRA, CDR2 YSYEKL. V was clipped by 0 bases and J by 10 bases; unmatched bases: 12. The CDR3 runs 16 residues. CDR3 sequence (DNA): TGCGCCAGCAGCCAAGAGGGACAGGGTTCTTCGGAGGGCCAGTACTTC. Residues: CASSQEGQGSSEGQYF.

The chain links TRBV2 to TRBJ2-1; D is possibly TRBD2 (7 bases). Trimming took 2 bases from V and 2 from J, leaving 10 bases between them. From germline, CDR1 is SNHLY and CDR2 FYNNEI. This CDR3 has 15 residues. The CDR3 DNA follows: TGTGCCAGCAGTGAAAAGGGGGGGACCTACAATGAGCAGTTCTTC. Protein sequence: CASSEKGGTYNEQFF.

The gene calls are TRBV4-3 and TRBJ1-1; the match to TRBD1 covers 8 bases. The germline gives CDR1 LGHNA, CDR2 YSLEER. This CDR3 has 15 amino acids. V was pared by 4 bases and J by 3 bases, with 7 bases of the junction left unmatched. CDR3 nucleotide sequence: TGCGCCAGCAGCCGCGGACAGGGATGGGACACTGAAGCTTTCTTT. This translates into CASSRGQGWDTEAFF.